Each of the 10 T cell receptor beta chains below was sequenced from the same sample in a study of T cells in Graves' hyperthyroidism and ophthalmopathy (dated by TCRdb to about 2019). Library preparation was by multiplex PCR. These reads were obtained on an Illumina HiSeq 2000. The TCR beta CDR3 regions were amplified from the RNA transcripts. For the first round of RT-PCR on the TCR CDR3, the HTBI primer set was used together with the Qiagen OneStep RT-PCR kit. TCRdb handled the public reads itself, with Q25 trimming in fastp and clone calling in MiXCR, and kept productive beta chains. Each record represents a unique CDR3 protein, reported with the most common genes and DNA among its rows. This sample holds over 500,000 distinct CDR3 sequences; more than 15% were observed only once. 25% to 35% of the sample comes from the top ten. The sequenced material came from blood. All receptors derive from a woman aged 25 to 39 with Graves' ophthalmopathy.

The genes are TRBV7-9 and TRBJ1-2, with a possible D match to TRBD1 (6 bases). The V and J ends lost 5 bases and 8 bases respectively, with 24 bases between them. The CDR3 extends over 16 amino acids. Germline V gene sequence: CDR1 SEHNR, CDR2 FQNEAQ (reference sequence). The CDR3 spells CASSPRSFQGHEGYTF. CDR3 nucleotides: TGTGCCAGCAGCCCCAGATCGTTCCAGGGGCACGAAGGCTACACCTTC.

The V and J genes are TRBV28 and TRBJ2-2; D is possibly TRBD1 or TRBD2 (5 bases each). Germline assignment: CDR1 MDHEN and CDR2 SYDVKM. This CDR3 is built from 16 residues. The V end was cut by 7 bases, the J end by 2 bases, with 17 bases between. Here the CDR3 reads CASINRGSINTGELFF. The CDR3 nucleotides read TGTGCCAGCATTAATCGGGGCTCGATAAACACCGGGGAGCTGTTTTTT.

V usage is TRBV2 and J usage is TRBJ2-5; TRBD1 matches 8 bases. The CDR3 has 14 residues. CDR1 and CDR2 (germline): SNHLY, FYNNEI. Trimming took 7 bases from V and 2 from J; bases not matched to a gene: 6. The CDR3 reads CASKEWTGQETQYF. DNA for the CDR3: TGTGCCAGCAAGGAATGGACAGGGCAAGAGACCCAGTACTTC.

This clonotype was detected ten times or more. The chain is built from TRBV27 and TRBJ2-3; no definite D call. Trimming removed 3 bases from V and 5 bases from J, with 6 bases in between. CDR1 is MNHEY, CDR2 SMNVEV, per germline (reference sequence). The CDR3 loop spans 12 amino acids. CDR3 nucleotides: TGTGCCAGCAGTTTCTGGGGAGATACGCAGTATTTT. This gives the protein CASSFWGDTQYF.

This clonotype was observed at least ten times. The chain joins TRBV29-1 to TRBJ1-1, with 8 bases fitting TRBD1. This CDR3 region has 15 residues. V trimming: 2 bases; J trimming: 5 bases; junction bases outside the gene matches: 10. Per germline, CDR1 SQVTM and CDR2 ANQGSEA. The CDR3, as DNA: TGCAGCGTTGAAAGGTTTGACAGGGGTGGGACTGAAGCTTTCTTT. Translation: CSVERFDRGGTEAFF.

This clonotype was seen a few times. The V call is TRBV29-1, the J call TRBJ2-7, with 14 bases identical to TRBD2. The CDR3 is 13 amino acids. J gave up 3 bases and V 6 bases, and 1 base lay outside the gene matches. The germline V gene encodes CDR1 SQVTM and CDR2 ANQGSEA. The CDR3 DNA reads TGCAGCGTGGGGACTAGCGGGAGCTACGAGCAGTACTTC. It is translated as CSVGTSGSYEQYF.

This clonotype was seen ten or more times. The chain recombines TRBV10-1 with TRBJ2-3; TRBD2 might be the D (6 bases). Per germline, CDR1 WNHNN and CDR2 SYGVQD (reference sequence). The V and J ends lost 2 bases and 4 bases respectively, with 13 bases between them. This CDR3 region has 15 residues. The CDR3 here is CASSEGQWEADTQYF. In DNA form, the CDR3 reads TGCGCCAGCAGTGAGGGCCAGTGGGAGGCAGATACGCAGTATTTT.

In DNA form, the CDR3 reads TGCGCCAGCAGTCTTAAAGGGACAGGGAATTTTGGTAACGAGCAGTACTTC. Its translation is CASSLKGTGNFGNEQYF. The chain combines TRBV4-3 with TRBJ2-7; 9 nucleotides match TRBD1. V gave up 6 bases and J gave up 5 bases; unmatched junction bases: 17. Germline assignment: CDR1 LGHNA and CDR2 YSLEER. The CDR3 length is 17 residues.

As concerns this clonotype: A much larger clone differs by one base, so this may be a read error. The gene calls are TRBV12-3 or TRBV12-4 and TRBJ2-2, with 7 positions matching TRBD1. The V segment lost 5 bases and the J segment 3 bases; nucleotides outside the gene matches: 0. This CDR3 has 13 residues. The chain's CDR3 is CASSDRDTGELFF. The CDR3 DNA reads as TGTGCCAGCAGTGACAGGGACACCGGGGAGCTGTTTTTT.

This clonotype was counted at least ten times. The V gene is TRBV12-3 or TRBV12-4, the J gene TRBJ1-1, with no clear D. The V gene lost 2 bases and the J gene lost 5 bases, with 12 bases spanning the gap. The CDR3 length is 14 residues. CDR3 bases: TGTGCCAGCAGTTTAAACAGCCCCTGGACTGAAGCTTTCTTT. Residues: CASSLNSPWTEAFF.